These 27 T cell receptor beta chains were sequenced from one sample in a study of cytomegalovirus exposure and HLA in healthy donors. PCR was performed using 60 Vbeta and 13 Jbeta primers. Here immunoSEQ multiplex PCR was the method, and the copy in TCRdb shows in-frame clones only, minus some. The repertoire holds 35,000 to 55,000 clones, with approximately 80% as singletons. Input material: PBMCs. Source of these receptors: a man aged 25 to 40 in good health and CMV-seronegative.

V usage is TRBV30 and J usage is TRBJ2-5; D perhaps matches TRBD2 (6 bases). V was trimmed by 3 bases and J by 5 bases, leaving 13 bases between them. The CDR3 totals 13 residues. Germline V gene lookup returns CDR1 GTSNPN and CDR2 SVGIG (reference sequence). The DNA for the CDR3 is TGTGCCTGGAGCGGGAGTACGGGGGAGACCCAGTACTTC. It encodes CAWSGSTGETQYF.

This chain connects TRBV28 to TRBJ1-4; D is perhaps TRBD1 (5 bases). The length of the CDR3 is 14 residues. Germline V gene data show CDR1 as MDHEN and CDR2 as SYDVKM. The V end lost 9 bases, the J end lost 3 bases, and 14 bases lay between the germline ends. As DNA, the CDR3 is TGTGCCAGTCGCCCAGGGCTTGCTAATGAAAAACTGTTTTTT. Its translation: CASRPGLANEKLFF.

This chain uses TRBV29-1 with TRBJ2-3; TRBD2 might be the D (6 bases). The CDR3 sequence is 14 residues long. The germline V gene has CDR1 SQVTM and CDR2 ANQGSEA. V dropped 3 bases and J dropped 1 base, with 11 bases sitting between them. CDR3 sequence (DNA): TGCAGCGTTGATAATAGCGGAGGCACAGATACGCAGTATTTT. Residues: CSVDNSGGTDTQYF.

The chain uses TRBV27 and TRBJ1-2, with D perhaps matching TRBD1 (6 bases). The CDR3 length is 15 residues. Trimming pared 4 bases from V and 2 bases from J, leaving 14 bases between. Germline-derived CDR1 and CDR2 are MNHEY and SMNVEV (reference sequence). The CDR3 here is CASSSQGLPNYGYTF. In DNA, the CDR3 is TGTGCCAGCAGTTCACAGGGTCTGCCCAACTATGGCTACACCTTC.

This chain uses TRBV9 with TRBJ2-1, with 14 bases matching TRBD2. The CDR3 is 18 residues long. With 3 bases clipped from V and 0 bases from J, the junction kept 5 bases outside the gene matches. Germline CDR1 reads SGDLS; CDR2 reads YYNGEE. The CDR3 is CASSAGTSGSGSYNEQFF. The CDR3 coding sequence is TGTGCCAGCAGCGCAGGGACTAGCGGGAGTGGCTCCTACAATGAGCAGTTCTTC. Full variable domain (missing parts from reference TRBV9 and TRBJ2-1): DSGVTQTPKHLITATGQRVTLRCSPRSGDLSVYWYQQSLDQGLQFLIQYYNGEERAKGNILERFSAQQFPDLHSELNLSSLELGDSALYFCASSAGTSGSGSYNEQFFGPGTRLTVL.

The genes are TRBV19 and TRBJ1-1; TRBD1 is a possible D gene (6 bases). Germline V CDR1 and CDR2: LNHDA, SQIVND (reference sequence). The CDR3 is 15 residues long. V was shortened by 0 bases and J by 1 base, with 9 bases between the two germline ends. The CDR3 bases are TGTGCCAGTAGTATAGAGGACAGCCGGAACACTGAAGCTTTCTTT. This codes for CASSIEDSRNTEAFF.

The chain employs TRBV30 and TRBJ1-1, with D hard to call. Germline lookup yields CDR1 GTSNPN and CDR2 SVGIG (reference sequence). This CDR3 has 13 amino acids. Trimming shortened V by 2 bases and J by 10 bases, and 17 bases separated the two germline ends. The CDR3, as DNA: TGTGCCTGGAGTCCCCGGTTCCGGGGTGCAGCTTTCTTT. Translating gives CAWSPRFRGAAFF.

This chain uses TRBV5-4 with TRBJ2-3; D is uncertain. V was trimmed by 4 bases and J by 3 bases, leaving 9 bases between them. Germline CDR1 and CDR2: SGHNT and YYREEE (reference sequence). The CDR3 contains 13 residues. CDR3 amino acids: CASSQTLTDTQYF. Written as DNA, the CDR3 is TGTGCCAGCAGCCAAACTCTAACAGATACGCAGTATTTT.

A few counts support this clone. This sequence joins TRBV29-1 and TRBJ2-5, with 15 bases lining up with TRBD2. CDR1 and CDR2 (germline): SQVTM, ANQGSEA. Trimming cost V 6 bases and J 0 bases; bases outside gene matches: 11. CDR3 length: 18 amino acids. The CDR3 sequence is CSVPGTSGRLPYQETQYF. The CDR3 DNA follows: TGCAGCGTCCCCGGGACTAGCGGGAGGTTACCGTACCAAGAGACCCAGTACTTC.

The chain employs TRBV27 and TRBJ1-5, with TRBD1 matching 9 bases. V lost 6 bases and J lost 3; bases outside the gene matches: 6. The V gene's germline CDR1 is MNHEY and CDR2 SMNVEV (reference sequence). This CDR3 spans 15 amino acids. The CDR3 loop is CASRQQGANNQPQHF. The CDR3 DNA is TGTGCCAGCAGACAACAGGGGGCTAACAATCAGCCCCAGCATTTT.

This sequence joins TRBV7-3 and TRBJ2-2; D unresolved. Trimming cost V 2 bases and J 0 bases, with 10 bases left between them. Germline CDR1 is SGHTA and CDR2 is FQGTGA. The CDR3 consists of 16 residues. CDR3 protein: CASSLLLAANTGELFF. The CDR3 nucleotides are TGTGCCAGCAGCTTACTCCTCGCAGCGAACACCGGGGAGCTGTTTTTT.

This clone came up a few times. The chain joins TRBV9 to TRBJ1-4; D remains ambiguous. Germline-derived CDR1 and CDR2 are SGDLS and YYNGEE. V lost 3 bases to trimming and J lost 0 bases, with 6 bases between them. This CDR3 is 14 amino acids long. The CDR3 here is CASSASATNEKLFF. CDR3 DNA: TGTGCCAGCAGCGCCTCAGCAACTAATGAAAAACTGTTTTTT.

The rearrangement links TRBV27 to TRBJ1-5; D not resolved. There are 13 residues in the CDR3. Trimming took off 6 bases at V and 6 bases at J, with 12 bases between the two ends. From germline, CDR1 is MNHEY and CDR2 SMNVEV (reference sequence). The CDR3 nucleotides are TGTGCCAGCAGCCCAAAACGCGGTCAGCCCCAGCATTTT. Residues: CASSPKRGQPQHF.

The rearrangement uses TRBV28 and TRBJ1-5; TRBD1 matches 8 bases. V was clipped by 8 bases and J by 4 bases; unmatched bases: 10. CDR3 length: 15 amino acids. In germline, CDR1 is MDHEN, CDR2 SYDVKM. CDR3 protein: CASGEDRGWNQPQHF. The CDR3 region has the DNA TGTGCCAGCGGGGAAGACAGGGGCTGGAATCAGCCCCAGCATTTT.

The CDR3: CASSHFQGVPYEQYF. The CDR3 DNA reads as TGTGCCAGCAGTCATTTCCAGGGGGTGCCCTACGAGCAGTACTTC. The chain carries TRBV7-2 and TRBJ2-7; 7 bases are shared with TRBD1. This CDR3 region has 15 residues. Germline assignment: CDR1 SGHTA and CDR2 FQGNSA. V was pared by 6 bases and J by 2 bases, with 10 bases of the junction left unmatched. Variable domain in full (rest from reference TRBV7-2 and TRBJ2-7): GAGVSQSPSNKVTEKGKDVELRCDPISGHTALYWYRQSLGQGLEFLIYFQGNSAPDKSGLPSDRFSAERTGGSVSTLTIQRTQQEDSAVYLCASSHFQGVPYEQYFGPGTRLTVT.

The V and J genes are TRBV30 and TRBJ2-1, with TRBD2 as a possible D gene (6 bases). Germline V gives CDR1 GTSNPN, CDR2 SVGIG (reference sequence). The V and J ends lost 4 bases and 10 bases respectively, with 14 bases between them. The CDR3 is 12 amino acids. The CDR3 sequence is CAWNAGLREQFF. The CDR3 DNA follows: TGTGCCTGGAACGCGGGATTGAGAGAGCAGTTCTTC.

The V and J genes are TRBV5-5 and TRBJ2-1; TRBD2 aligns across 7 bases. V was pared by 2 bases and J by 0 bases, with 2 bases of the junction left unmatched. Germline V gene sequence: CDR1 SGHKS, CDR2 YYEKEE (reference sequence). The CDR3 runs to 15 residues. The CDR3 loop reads CASSLGEGSYNEQFF. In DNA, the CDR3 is TGTGCCAGCAGCTTAGGGGAGGGCTCCTACAATGAGCAGTTCTTC.

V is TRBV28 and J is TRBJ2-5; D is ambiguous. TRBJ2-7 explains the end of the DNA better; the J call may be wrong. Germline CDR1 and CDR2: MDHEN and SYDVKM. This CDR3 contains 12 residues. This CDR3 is CASSSNRVEQYF. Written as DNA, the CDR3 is TGTGCCAGCAGTTCGAATCGGGTCGAGCAGTACTTC.

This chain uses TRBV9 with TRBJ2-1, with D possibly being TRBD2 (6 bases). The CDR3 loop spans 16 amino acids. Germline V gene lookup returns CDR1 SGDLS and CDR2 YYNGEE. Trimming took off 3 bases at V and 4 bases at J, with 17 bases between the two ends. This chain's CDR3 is CASSGQAGQQYNEQFF. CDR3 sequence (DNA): TGTGCCAGCAGCGGACAAGCGGGCCAACAATACAATGAGCAGTTCTTC.

In DNA form, the CDR3 reads TGCGCCAGCAGCCAAGTCCAGGTCCCTAACTATGGCTACACCTTC. Translation gives CASSQVQVPNYGYTF. The chain employs TRBV4-1 and TRBJ1-2, with unresolved D. The CDR3 consists of 15 residues. The V gene's germline CDR1 is MGHRA and CDR2 YSYEKL. V lost 1 base and J 0 bases, leaving 9 bases between the germline ends.

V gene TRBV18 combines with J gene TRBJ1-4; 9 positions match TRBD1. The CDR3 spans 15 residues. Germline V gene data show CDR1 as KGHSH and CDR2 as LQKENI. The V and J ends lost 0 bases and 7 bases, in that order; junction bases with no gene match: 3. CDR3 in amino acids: CASSPPGQGGEKLFF. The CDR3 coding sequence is TGTGCCAGCTCACCACCGGGACAGGGCGGTGAAAAACTGTTTTTT.

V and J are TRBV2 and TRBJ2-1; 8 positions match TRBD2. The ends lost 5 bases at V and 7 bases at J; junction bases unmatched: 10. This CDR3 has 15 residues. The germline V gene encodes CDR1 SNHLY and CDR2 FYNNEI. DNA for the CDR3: TGTGCCAGCAGTTCCCCGGTGAGCGGGAGAAATGAGCAGTTCTTC. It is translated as CASSSPVSGRNEQFF.

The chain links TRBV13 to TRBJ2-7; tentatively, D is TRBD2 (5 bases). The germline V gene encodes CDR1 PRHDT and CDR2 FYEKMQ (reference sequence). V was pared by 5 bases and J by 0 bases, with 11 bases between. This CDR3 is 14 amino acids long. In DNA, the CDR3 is TGTGCCAGCAGCACTCGGGAACCCTCCTACGAGCAGTACTTC. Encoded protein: CASSTREPSYEQYF.

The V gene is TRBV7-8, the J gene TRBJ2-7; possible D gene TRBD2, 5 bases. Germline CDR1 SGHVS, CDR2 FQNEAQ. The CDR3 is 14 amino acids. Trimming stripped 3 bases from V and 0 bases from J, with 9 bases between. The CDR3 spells CASSFRDSSYEQYF. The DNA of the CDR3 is TGTGCCAGCAGCTTCCGGGATAGCTCCTACGAGCAGTACTTC.

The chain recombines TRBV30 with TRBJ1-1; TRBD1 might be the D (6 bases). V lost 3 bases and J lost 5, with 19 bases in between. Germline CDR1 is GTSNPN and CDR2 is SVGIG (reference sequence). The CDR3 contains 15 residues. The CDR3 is CAWRGPDSLGTEAFF. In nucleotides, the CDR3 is TGTGCCTGGAGGGGCCCGGACAGCTTGGGAACTGAAGCTTTCTTT.

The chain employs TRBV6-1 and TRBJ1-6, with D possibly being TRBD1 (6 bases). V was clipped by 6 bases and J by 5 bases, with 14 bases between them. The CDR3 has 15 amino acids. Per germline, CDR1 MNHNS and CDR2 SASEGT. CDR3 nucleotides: TGTGCCAGCAGACTACAAACAGGGAATAATTCACCCCTCCACTTT. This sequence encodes CASRLQTGNNSPLHF.

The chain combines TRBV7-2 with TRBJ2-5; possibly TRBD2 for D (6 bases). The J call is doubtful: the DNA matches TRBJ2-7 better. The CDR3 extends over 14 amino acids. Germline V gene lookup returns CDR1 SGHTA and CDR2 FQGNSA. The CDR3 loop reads CASSPGGASYEQYF. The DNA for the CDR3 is TGTGCCAGCAGCCCCGGGGGAGCCTCCTACGAGCAGTACTTC.